This T cell receptor (beta chain) was observed in a study of T cells in Graves' hyperthyroidism and ophthalmopathy. The study's findings and limits: Also found in blood were most expanded thyroid clonotypes above 0.001. Stable hyperthyroidism was told apart from ophthalmopathy by a model built on 13 V-J features.

This clonotype was detected ten times or more. Its antigen is still unknown. Amplification yielded TCR beta CDR3 regions, with RNA transcripts as the source. The TCR CDR3 first-round RT-PCR relied on the HTBI primer set. TCRdb independently ran MiXCR on the multiplex PCR reads; one entry per CDR3 protein. The sample includes approximately 530,000 distinct CDR3 sequences, just under 20% of them seen just once. The cohort's ophthalmopathy patients, a group with duration under 3 months, had a Clinical Activity Score of at least 3 and a NOSPECS grade of at least 4. The CDR3 covers 15 residues. The germline gives CDR1 SGHAT, CDR2 FQNNGV. Trimming removed 2 bases from V and 4 bases from J, with 14 bases in between.

The sequence was obtained from a man aged 35 to 55 with Graves' ophthalmopathy. The chain couples TRBV11-2 to TRBJ1-1; no reliable D call. The specimen was blood. CDR3 bases: TGTGCCAGCAGCTTAAATAGGGCTGTGAGCACTGAAGCTTTCTTT. Protein sequence: CASSLNRAVSTEAFF.